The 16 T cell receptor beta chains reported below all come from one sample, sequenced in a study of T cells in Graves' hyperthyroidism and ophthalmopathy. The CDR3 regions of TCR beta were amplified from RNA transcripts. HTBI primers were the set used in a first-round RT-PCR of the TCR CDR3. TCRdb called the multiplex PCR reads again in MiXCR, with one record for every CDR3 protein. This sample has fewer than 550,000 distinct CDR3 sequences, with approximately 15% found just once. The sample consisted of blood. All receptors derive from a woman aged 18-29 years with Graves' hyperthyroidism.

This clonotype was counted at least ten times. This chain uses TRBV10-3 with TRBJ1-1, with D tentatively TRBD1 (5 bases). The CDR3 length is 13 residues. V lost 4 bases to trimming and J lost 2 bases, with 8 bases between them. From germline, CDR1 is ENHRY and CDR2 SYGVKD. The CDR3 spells CAISGGGNTEAFF. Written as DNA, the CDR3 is TGTGCCATCAGTGGGGGCGGCAACACTGAAGCTTTCTTT.

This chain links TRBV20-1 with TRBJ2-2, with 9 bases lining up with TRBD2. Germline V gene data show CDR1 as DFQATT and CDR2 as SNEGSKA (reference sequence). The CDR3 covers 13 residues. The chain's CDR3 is CSGGAGGSGELFF. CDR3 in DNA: TGCAGCGGAGGAGCGGGGGGATCCGGGGAGCTGTTTTTT.

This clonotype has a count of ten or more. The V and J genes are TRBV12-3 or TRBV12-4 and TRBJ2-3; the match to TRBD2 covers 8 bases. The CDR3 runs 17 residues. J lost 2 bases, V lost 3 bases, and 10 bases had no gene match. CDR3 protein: CASSFSGLAATTDTQYF. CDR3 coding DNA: TGTGCCAGCAGTTTCTCCGGACTAGCAGCTACCACAGATACGCAGTATTTT.

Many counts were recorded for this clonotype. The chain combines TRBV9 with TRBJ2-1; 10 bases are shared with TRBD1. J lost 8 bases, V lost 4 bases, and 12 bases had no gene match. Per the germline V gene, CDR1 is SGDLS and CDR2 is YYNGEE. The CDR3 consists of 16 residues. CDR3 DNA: TGTGCCAGCAGCCCCCCTCCGGGACAGGGGACCCATGAGCAGTTCTTC. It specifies CASSPPPGQGTHEQFF.

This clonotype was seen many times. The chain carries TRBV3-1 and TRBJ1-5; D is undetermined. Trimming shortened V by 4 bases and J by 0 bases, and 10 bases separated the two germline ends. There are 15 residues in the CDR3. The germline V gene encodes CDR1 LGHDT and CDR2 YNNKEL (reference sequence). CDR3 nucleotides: TGTGCCAGCAGCCCGGACTCTTATAGCAATCAGCCCCAGCATTTT. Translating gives CASSPDSYSNQPQHF.

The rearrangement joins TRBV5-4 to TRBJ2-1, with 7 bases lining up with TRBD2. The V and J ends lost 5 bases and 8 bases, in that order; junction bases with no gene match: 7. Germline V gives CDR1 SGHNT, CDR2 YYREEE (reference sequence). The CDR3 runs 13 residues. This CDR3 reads CASSPPLAHEQFF. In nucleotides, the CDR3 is TGTGCCAGCAGTCCTCCACTAGCGCATGAGCAGTTCTTC.

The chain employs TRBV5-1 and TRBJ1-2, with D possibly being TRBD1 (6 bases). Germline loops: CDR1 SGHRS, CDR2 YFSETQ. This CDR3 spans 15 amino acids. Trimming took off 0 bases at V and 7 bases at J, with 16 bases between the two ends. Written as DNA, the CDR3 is TGCGCCAGCAGCTTGGTTGGCGCGTCAGGGGTTGGCTACACCTTC. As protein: CASSLVGASGVGYTF.

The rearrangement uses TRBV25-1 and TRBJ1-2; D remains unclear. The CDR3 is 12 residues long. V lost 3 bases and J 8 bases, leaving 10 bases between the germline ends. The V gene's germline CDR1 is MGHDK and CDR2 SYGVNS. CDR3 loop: CASSEHIRGYTF. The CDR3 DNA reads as TGTGCCAGCAGTGAGCACATCAGGGGCTACACCTTC.

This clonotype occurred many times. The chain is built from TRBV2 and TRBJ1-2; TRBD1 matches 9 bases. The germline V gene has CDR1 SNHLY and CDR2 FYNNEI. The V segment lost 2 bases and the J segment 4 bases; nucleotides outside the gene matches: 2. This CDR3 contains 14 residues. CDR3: CASSELQGAYGYTF. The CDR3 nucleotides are TGTGCCAGCAGTGAATTACAGGGGGCCTATGGCTACACCTTC.

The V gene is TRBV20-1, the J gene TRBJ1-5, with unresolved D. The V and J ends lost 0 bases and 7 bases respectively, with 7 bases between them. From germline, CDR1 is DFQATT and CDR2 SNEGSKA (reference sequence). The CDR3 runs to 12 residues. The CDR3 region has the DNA TGCAGTGCTAGAGATACGGGCCAGCCCCAGCATTTT. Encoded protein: CSARDTGQPQHF.

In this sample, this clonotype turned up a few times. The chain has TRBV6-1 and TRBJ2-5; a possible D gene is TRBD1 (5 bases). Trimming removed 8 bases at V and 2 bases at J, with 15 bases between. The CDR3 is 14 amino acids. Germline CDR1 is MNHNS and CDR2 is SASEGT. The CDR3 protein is CASGPTVRQETQYF. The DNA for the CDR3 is TGTGCCAGCGGCCCGACAGTAAGACAAGAGACCCAGTACTTC.

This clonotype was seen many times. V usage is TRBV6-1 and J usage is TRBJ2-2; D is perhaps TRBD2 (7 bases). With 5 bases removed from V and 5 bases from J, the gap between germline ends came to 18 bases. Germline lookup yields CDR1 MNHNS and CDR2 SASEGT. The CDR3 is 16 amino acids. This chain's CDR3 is CASSLRGGAGTGELFF. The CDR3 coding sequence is TGTGCCAGCAGTTTAAGGGGGGGGGCCGGGACCGGGGAGCTGTTTTTT.

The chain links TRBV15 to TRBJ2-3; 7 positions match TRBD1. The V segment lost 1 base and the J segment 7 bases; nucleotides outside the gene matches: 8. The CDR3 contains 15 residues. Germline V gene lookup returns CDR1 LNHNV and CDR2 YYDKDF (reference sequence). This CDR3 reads CATSRGAGGTNTQYF. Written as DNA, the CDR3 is TGTGCCACCAGCAGAGGGGCAGGGGGAACGAATACGCAGTATTTT.

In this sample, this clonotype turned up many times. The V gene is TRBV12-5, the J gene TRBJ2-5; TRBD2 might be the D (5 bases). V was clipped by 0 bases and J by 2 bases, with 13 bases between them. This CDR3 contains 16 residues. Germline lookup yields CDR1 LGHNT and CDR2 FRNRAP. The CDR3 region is CASGLVGFRGQETQYF. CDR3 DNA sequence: TGTGCTAGTGGTTTGGTAGGGTTCCGGGGACAAGAGACCCAGTACTTC. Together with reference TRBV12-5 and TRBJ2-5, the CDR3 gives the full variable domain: DARVTQTPRHKVTEMGQEVTMRCQPILGHNTVFWYRQTMMQGLELLAYFRNRAPLDDSGMPKDRFSAEMPDATLATLKIQPSEPRDSAVYFCASGLVGFRGQETQYFGPGTRLLVL.

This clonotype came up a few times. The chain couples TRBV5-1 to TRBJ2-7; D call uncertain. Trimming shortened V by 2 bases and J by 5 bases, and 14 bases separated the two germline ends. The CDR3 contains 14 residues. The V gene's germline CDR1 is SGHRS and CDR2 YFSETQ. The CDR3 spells CASSLIDGRNEQYF. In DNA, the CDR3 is TGCGCCAGCAGCTTAATTGATGGAAGGAACGAGCAGTACTTC.

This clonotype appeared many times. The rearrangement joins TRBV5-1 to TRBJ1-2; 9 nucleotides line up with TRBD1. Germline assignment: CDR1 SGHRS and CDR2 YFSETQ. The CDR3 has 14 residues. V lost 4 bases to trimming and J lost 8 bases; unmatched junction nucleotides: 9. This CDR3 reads CASSPGQGRWGYTF. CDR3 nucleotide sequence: TGCGCCAGCAGCCCAGGACAGGGGCGGTGGGGCTACACCTTC. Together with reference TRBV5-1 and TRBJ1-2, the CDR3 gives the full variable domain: KAGVTQTPRYLIKTRGQQVTLSCSPISGHRSVSWYQQTPGQGLQFLFEYFSETQRNKGNFPGRFSGRQFSNSRSEMNVSTLELGDSALYLCASSPGQGRWGYTFGSGTRLTVV.